This T cell receptor beta chain was recorded in a study of blood T cell repertoires in COVID-19. For the study at large: From T cells, B-cell-depleted T cells, or PBMCs came the material, which was cDNA or gDNA.

The CDR3 is made up of 16 amino acids. The germline V and J ends were trimmed by 1 base and 0 bases, with 10 bases remaining between them. Germline V CDR1 and CDR2: MGHDK, SYGVNS. In the original analysis: Estimation of nucleated cell counts relied on the amplification of reference gene primers. Sequenced by immunoSEQ multiplex PCR; TCRdb stores in-frame clones only, minus some. V and J calls and clone size are as listed in that table; D and trimming were resolved from the DNA. The sample yields some 170,000 clones, 85% to 95% seen once. The source is a woman aged 55 to 70 with COVID-19, enrolled during active disease. The material sequenced was peripheral blood. The rearrangement joins TRBV25-1 to TRBJ1-3, with TRBD1 as a possible D gene (6 bases). CDR3 loop: CASSESARGSGNTIYF. The CDR3 DNA is TGTGCCAGCAGTGAATCCGCCAGGGGCTCTGGAAACACCATATATTTT.